This is a list of T cell receptor beta chains from one sample in a study of blood T cells in healthy people across ages. Each CDR3 protein is one row after TCRdb ran MiXCR on the 5' RACE reads. The sample carries 1.5 million to 2 million distinct CDR3 sequences, approximately 30% recorded once. Sample: blood. Receptors were obtained from a woman in her 30s in good health. The CDR3 runs from the conserved cysteine through the conserved F or W. D genes are given only for firm matches. Clone size is given for some rows only: seen once, a few or many times, or a class if the clone is expanded.

TRBD1	TRBV11-2	NA	TRBJ1-2	TGTGCCAGCAGCTCCATCAGACAGGGGCCTGGCTACACCTTC	CASSSIRQGPGYTF
TRBD2	TRBV20-1	many	TRBJ2-1	TGCAGTGCTAGAGAGGCGGGAGGCTCCTACAATGAGCAGTTCTTC	CSAREAGGSYNEQFF
TRBD1	TRBV9	few	TRBJ2-2	TGTGCCAGCAGGCCGGGACAGTCAACCGGGGAGCTGTTTTTT	CASRPGQSTGELFF
NA	TRBV20-1	NA	TRBJ2-7	TGCAGTGCTAGAGACGGGCTGGCGGAAGATTACAATGAGCAGTACTTC	CSARDGLAEDYNEQYF
TRBD2	TRBV29-1	many	TRBJ2-3	TGCAGCGCCGAGCGGGGAGATACGCAGTATTTT	CSAERGDTQYF
NA	TRBV30	NA	TRBJ2-6	TGTGCCTGGAGTCTGACAGAGACTGGGGCCAACGTCCTGACTTTC	CAWSLTETGANVLTF
NA	TRBV28	NA	TRBJ2-7	TGTGCCAGCATTTTTTTCGCGGAGGGGTACGAGCAGTACTTC	CASIFFAEGYEQYF
TRBD1	TRBV2	NA	TRBJ2-4	TGTGCCAGCAGCACCGGGACAGGAGTTATTCAGTACTTC	CASSTGTGVIQYF
NA	TRBV10-1	NA	TRBJ2-3	TGCGCCACCAGTGACAGGATGACAGATACGCAGTATTTT	CATSDRMTDTQYF
TRBD1	TRBV28	NA	TRBJ2-7	TGTGCCAGCAGTCCTCCGGGACAGGGGAGGCACGAGCAGTACTTC	CASSPPGQGRHEQYF
TRBD2	TRBV2	few	TRBJ2-2	TGTGCCAGCAGTGGACGGGGTGCCGGGGGGAGGACCGGGGAGCTGTTTTTT	CASSGRGAGGRTGELFF
NA	TRBV12-3/TRBV12-4	NA	TRBJ1-5	TGTGCCAGCAGTTTGAATTTCGGGGTAGGCAATCAGCCCCAGCATTTT	CASSLNFGVGNQPQHF
NA	TRBV20-1	NA	TRBJ1-2	TGCAGTGCTGCCCAACTGGACATGGGCTACACCTTC	CSAAQLDMGYTF
TRBD1	TRBV29-1	few	TRBJ2-1	TGCAGCGTGGCGGGACAGGGGGCTTACAATGAGCAGTTCTTC	CSVAGQGAYNEQFF
NA	TRBV5-1	many	TRBJ2-5	TGCGCCAGCAGCAGGGGCACTGAGATTCTAGAGACCCAGTACTTC	CASSRGTEILETQYF
NA	TRBV9	many	TRBJ2-5	TGTGCCAGCAGCGTAGATCCCACGGGTCGGGAGACCCAGTACTTC	CASSVDPTGRETQYF
TRBD1	TRBV28	few	TRBJ1-5	TGTGCCAGCAGTACCTTACAGGGGGCGGTACATCAGCCCCAGCATTTT	CASSTLQGAVHQPQHF
TRBD1	TRBV5-5	NA	TRBJ1-1	TGTGCCAGCAGCTTGTGGGACAGTATCACTGAAGCTTTCTTT	CASSLWDSITEAFF
TRBD2	TRBV30	NA	TRBJ2-1	TGTGCCGGAAATTCCGGGACTAGCGGGCCTAATGAGCAGTTCTTC	CAGNSGTSGPNEQFF
NA	TRBV18	NA	TRBJ2-1	TGTGCCAGCTCACCAGAATTAGCGGGCAGGGGTGAGCAGTTCTTC	CASSPELAGRGEQFF
TRBD2	TRBV11-2	NA	TRBJ2-3	TGTGCCAGCAGCTTAGATCCGAGCGGGATTTCCACAGATACGCAGTATTTT	CASSLDPSGISTDTQYF
TRBD2	TRBV7-2	few	TRBJ2-5	TGTGCCAGCAGCTTAGCCGGGCGGGGGGTTCGGGAGACCCAGTACTTC	CASSLAGRGVRETQYF
NA	TRBV29-1	NA	TRBJ2-7	TGCAGCGTTGAAGATCGCCATCCGCCAGAACGCGAGCAGTACTTC	CSVEDRHPPEREQYF
NA	TRBV5-6	NA	TRBJ2-7	TGTGCCAGCAGCTTGGAAATGTCCGGACAGTCCTACGAGCTGTACTTC	CASSLEMSGQSYELYF
TRBD2	TRBV29-1	few	TRBJ2-5	TGCAGCGTCCCACCGATGGCGGGGGGCCAAGAGACCCAGTACTTC	CSVPPMAGGQETQYF
NA	TRBV14	NA	TRBJ1-4	TGTGCCAGCAGCCCAGACCCGTATGGACAGCCTAATGAAAAACTGTTTTTT	CASSPDPYGQPNEKLFF
TRBD1	TRBV28	NA	TRBJ2-7	TGTGCCAGCGGTCCTCCGGGACAGGGGACCTACGAGCAGTACTTC	CASGPPGQGTYEQYF
NA	TRBV14	NA	TRBJ2-1	TGTGCCAGCAGCCTCAAAAGTCCAAGCAATGAGCAGTTCTTC	CASSLKSPSNEQFF
TRBD2	TRBV12-3/TRBV12-4	NA	TRBJ2-3	TGTGCCAGCAGGGCGGGACTAGCGAGCTCGGATACGCAGTATTTT	CASRAGLASSDTQYF
NA	TRBV7-9	few	TRBJ1-2	TGTGCCAGCAGCTTAAGTTCTGGGGAGAGAGGCTACACCTTC	CASSLSSGERGYTF
TRBD1	TRBV9	few	TRBJ1-2	TGTGCCAGCGGCGTAACAGGGGGCCCCTATGGCTACACCTTC	CASGVTGGPYGYTF
TRBD2	TRBV4-3	once	TRBJ2-1	TGCGCCAGCAGACCACTTGCTAACACCGGGACTAGCGGCTTCAATGAGCAGTTCTTC	CASRPLANTGTSGFNEQFF
NA	TRBV29-1	many	TRBJ2-6	TGCAGCGTGGAGGGACAGTCCTCTGGGGCCAACGTCCTGACTTTC	CSVEGQSSGANVLTF
NA	TRBV19	NA	TRBJ1-1	TGTGCCAGCCATCCGCAGGGAAACACTGAAGCTTTCTTT	CASHPQGNTEAFF
NA	TRBV5-1	few	TRBJ2-3	TGCGCCAGCAGCCCGTCCCTGACCGGCACAGATACGCAGTATTTT	CASSPSLTGTDTQYF
TRBD2	TRBV7-9	NA	TRBJ2-5	TGTGCCAGCAGCTTAGGAGCGGGGCCGGTGGAGACCCAGTACTTC	CASSLGAGPVETQYF
NA	TRBV7-2	NA	TRBJ2-5	TGTGCCAGCAGACCCGAGGCAGGGCCCTGGGAGACCCAGTACTTC	CASRPEAGPWETQYF
TRBD2	TRBV6-5	NA	TRBJ2-3	TGTGCCAGCAGCCCGTATAGCGGGAGGGCGGATACGCAGTATTTT	CASSPYSGRADTQYF
NA	TRBV5-1	NA	TRBJ2-7	TGCGCCAGCAGCTCGAGGCGCGGGTCCTACAATGAGCAGTACTTC	CASSSRRGSYNEQYF
NA	TRBV9	NA	TRBJ2-1	TGTGCCAGCAGCGAGGGGGGCAGGGATGACAATGAGCAGTTCTTC	CASSEGGRDDNEQFF
NA	TRBV7-9	many	TRBJ2-7	TGTGCCAGCAGCTCCGGGATGGGACAAGTTTTCTACGAGCAGTACTTC	CASSSGMGQVFYEQYF
NA	TRBV12-3/TRBV12-4	few	TRBJ1-5	TGTGCCAGCAGTATAGGGACACTCGGCAATCAGCCCCAGCATTTT	CASSIGTLGNQPQHF